Sequencing of this T cell receptor beta chain was carried out in a study of T cell responses to AZD1222 COVID-19 vaccine. Libraries were prepared by immunoSEQ multiplex PCR; TCRdb keeps only in-frame clonotypes and omits some of them. The sample lists just under 75,000 clones; 80% were seen once. This CDR3 spans 14 amino acids. CDR1 SGHAT and CDR2 FQDESV come from the germline V gene (reference sequence). The ends were cut back, 4 bases at V and 2 bases at J, with 11 bases in the middle. This clonotype was obtained from an adult who received the AZD1222 COVID-19 vaccine. The starting material was peripheral blood, obtained 28 days after the second AZD1222 dose. This chain joins TRBV11-1 and TRBJ2-5; a weak D match, TRBD2 (5 bases). The CDR3 sequence: CASSYAGVQETQYF. CDR3 bases: TGTGCCAGCAGCTACGCGGGCGTACAAGAGACCCAGTACTTC.